This record looks at one T cell receptor (beta chain) sequence and its context. Original methodology: Amplified reference gene primers provided the basis for estimating nucleated cell counts. Repertoires were generated with immunoSEQ multiplex PCR, while TCRdb's copy carries only in-frame clones and drops some. V and J calls and clone size follow that table, whereas D and trimming were derived from the DNA. The table includes around 260,000 clones, 86% detected once. The entry originates in a study of blood T cell repertoires in COVID-19. The TCR comes from a man aged 18 to 29 with active or convalescent COVID-19. The sample comprised peripheral blood.

The CDR3 bases are TGTGCCAGCAGTCCCGGGGGGGCCTTCAATGAGCAGTTCTTC. Amino acids: CASSPGGAFNEQFF. The chain couples TRBV27 to TRBJ2-1, with 8 nucleotides matching TRBD2. Germline V gene data show CDR1 as MNHEY and CDR2 as SMNVEV (reference sequence). The V and J ends lost 5 bases and 6 bases, in that order; junction bases with no gene match: 6. The CDR3 contains 14 residues.